These 30 T cell receptor beta chains originate from one sample sequenced in a study of shared clonotypes between healthy human individuals. Profiled with immunoSEQ multiplex PCR; TCRdb holds only in-frame clones, not every one. The sample carries approximately 2.5 million clones, roughly 93% recorded once. Material: naive CD4+ T cells from PBMCs. Subset reported: CD45RA+ positively selected. The receptors were gathered from a man in his late teens or twenties in good health. Some clones in this sample may be carry-over from other donors' samples.

In the case of this clone: Other DNA sequences from this sample encode an identical CDR3 as well. The chain couples TRBV29-1 to TRBJ1-1; 8 nucleotides align to TRBD1. The CDR3 has 12 residues. Germline V lookup: CDR1 SQVTM, CDR2 ANQGSEA. V trimming: 7 bases; J trimming: 1 base; junction bases outside the gene matches: 2. The CDR3 region has the DNA TGCAGCGCCGGACAGGGGAACACTGAAGCTTTCTTT. Protein product: CSAGQGNTEAFF.

The V gene is TRBV11-1, the J gene TRBJ2-5; the D gene is possibly TRBD1 (6 bases). Judging by the DNA end, TRBJ2-7 fits better; the J call may be wrong. Germline assignment: CDR1 SGHAT and CDR2 FQDESV (reference sequence). The CDR3 covers 14 residues. The CDR3, as DNA: TGTGCCAGCAGCTCCAAGGGACACCGCTACGAGCAGTACTTC. Amino acid sequence: CASSSKGHRYEQYF.

CDR3 in amino acids: CASSPGLAVQETQYF. In DNA form, the CDR3 reads TGTGCCAGCAGTCCCGGACTAGCGGTACAAGAGACCCAGTACTTC. The V and J genes are TRBV5-6 and TRBJ2-5; the match to TRBD2 covers 10 bases. V dropped 5 bases and J dropped 2; count of bases not matched to a gene: 6. Germline lookup yields CDR1 SGHDT and CDR2 YYEEEE. This CDR3 contains 15 residues.

The CDR3 sequence is CASSGGLAISYEQYF. The CDR3 bases are TGTGCCAGCAGTGGGGGACTAGCGATTTCCTACGAGCAGTACTTC. The chain combines TRBV6-6 with TRBJ2-7; 10 bases fit TRBD2. This CDR3 has 15 residues. V gave up 5 bases and J gave up 1 base; unmatched junction bases: 5. Germline V CDR1 and CDR2: MNHNY, SVGAGI (reference sequence).

The chain couples TRBV18 to TRBJ1-3; TRBD1 agrees at 8 bases. CDR1 and CDR2 (germline): KGHSH, LQKENI. CDR3 length equals 17 residues. V gave up 3 bases and J gave up 1 base; unmatched junction bases: 8. CDR3 sequence reads: CASSPIGTGVSGNTIYF. In DNA, the CDR3 is TGTGCCAGCTCACCTATTGGGACAGGCGTTTCTGGAAACACCATATATTTT. The full variable domain, in which reference TRBV18 and TRBJ1-3 provide the parts outside the CDR3, is NAGVMQNPRHLVRRRGQEARLRCSPMKGHSHVYWYRQLPEEGLKFMVYLQKENIIDESGMPKERFSAEFPKEGPSILRIQQVVRGDSAAYFCASSPIGTGVSGNTIYFGEGSWLTVV.

Worth noting for this clone: Other DNA sequences of this sample code for an identical CDR3. The V gene is TRBV5-1, the J gene TRBJ2-7, with 9 bases lining up with TRBD2. After removal of 2 bases from V and 4 bases from J, the junction contained 7 bases not matched to a gene. Germline V CDR1 and CDR2: SGHRS, YFSETQ. The CDR3 extends over 15 amino acids. The CDR3 loop is CASSFSGTSSYEQYF. CDR3 sequence (DNA): TGCGCCAGCAGCTTTTCAGGGACTAGCAGTTACGAGCAGTACTTC. Complete variable domain (other parts from reference TRBV5-1 and TRBJ2-7): KAGVTQTPRYLIKTRGQQVTLSCSPISGHRSVSWYQQTPGQGLQFLFEYFSETQRNKGNFPGRFSGRQFSNSRSEMNVSTLELGDSALYLCASSFSGTSSYEQYFGPGTRLTVT.

The chain uses TRBV5-1 and TRBJ2-7, with D maybe TRBD1 (6 bases). V dropped 6 bases and J dropped 7 bases, with 20 bases sitting between them. Germline CDR1 SGHRS, CDR2 YFSETQ. The CDR3 loop spans 14 amino acids. CDR3 bases: TGCGCCAGCAAAAGGACTGGACAGCCAGCTGAGCAGTACTTC. Translated, it gives CASKRTGQPAEQYF.

The chain uses TRBV5-1 and TRBJ2-1, with 11 bases identical to TRBD2. CDR1 is SGHRS, CDR2 YFSETQ, per germline. Trimming took 3 bases from V and 9 from J; bases not matched to a gene: 8. This CDR3 spans 15 amino acids. The CDR3 protein is CASSSLAGVVREQFF. CDR3 bases: TGCGCCAGCAGCTCACTAGCGGGAGTTGTACGTGAGCAGTTCTTC.

J is TRBJ2-1 and V is TRBV14; TRBD2 matches 13 bases. Germline V gives CDR1 SGHDN, CDR2 FVKESK. The CDR3 covers 16 residues. With 1 base clipped from V and 7 bases from J, the junction kept 4 bases outside the gene matches. The CDR3, as DNA: TGTGCCAGCAGCCAAGTGGGACTAGCGGGGACGAATGAGCAGTTCTTC. It translates to CASSQVGLAGTNEQFF.

The CDR3 region is CASTVGQGAGGNTIYF. CDR3 in DNA: TGTGCCAGCACGGTAGGGCAGGGGGCAGGAGGAAACACCATATATTTT. V is TRBV6-6 and J is TRBJ1-3; TRBD1 aligns across 8 bases. CDR1 and CDR2 from the germline V gene are MNHNY and SVGAGI (reference sequence). The CDR3 length is 16 residues. V lost 7 bases and J lost 4; bases outside the gene matches: 12.

This chain connects TRBV27 to TRBJ1-2; D gene ambiguous. CDR3 length: 14 amino acids. From germline, CDR1 is MNHEY and CDR2 SMNVEV (reference sequence). Trimming took off 2 bases at V and 3 bases at J, with 10 bases between the two ends. The CDR3 coding sequence is TGTGCCAGCAGTTTAGGGGTATTCTACTATGGCTACACCTTC. It is translated as CASSLGVFYYGYTF.

This clone was detected a few times. The chain has TRBV14 and TRBJ2-2; D gene unclear. The germline gives CDR1 SGHDN, CDR2 FVKESK. The CDR3 covers 14 residues. The V and J ends lost 1 base and 1 base respectively, with 4 bases between them. For the CDR3, the DNA is TGTGCCAGCAGCCAAGGTGTGAACACCGGGGAGCTGTTTTTT. Translated, it gives CASSQGVNTGELFF.

This clone was detected only a few times. This chain links TRBV7-8 with TRBJ1-5, with TRBD1 as a possible D gene (5 bases). V gave up 5 bases and J gave up 5 bases, with 10 bases separating them. CDR3 length equals 13 residues. The germline V gene encodes CDR1 SGHVS and CDR2 FQNEAQ. The CDR3 DNA reads as TGTGCCAGCAGCCCGGGACTTGATCAGCCCCAGCATTTT. Amino acid sequence: CASSPGLDQPQHF.

This clone appeared a single time. The gene calls are TRBV7-9 and TRBJ2-5, with TRBD2 matching 10 bases. This CDR3 comprises 17 residues. Germline V gene lookup returns CDR1 SEHNR and CDR2 FQNEAQ (reference sequence). The trim removed 3 bases at V and 4 bases at J, leaving 11 bases unmatched. This CDR3 reads CASSFVRTSGRGETQYF. CDR3 nucleotides: TGTGCCAGCAGCTTCGTTCGGACGAGCGGGAGGGGAGAGACCCAGTACTTC.

Turning to this clone: Other DNA variants within this sample encode the same CDR3. The CDR3 DNA follows: TGTGCCAGCAGCTTAGCGGGGGAGCTGTTTTTT. Its protein is CASSLAGELFF. The chain recombines TRBV7-6 with TRBJ2-2, with D unresolved. V shed 0 bases and J shed 8 bases, with 1 base lying between them. In germline, CDR1 is SGHVS, CDR2 FNYEAQ. This CDR3 contains 11 residues.

The rearrangement joins TRBV21-1 to TRBJ2-4; TRBD1, as called in the table, went unchecked against the DNA. TRBV21-1 is classified as a pseudogene. This CDR3 is 15 amino acids long. This chain's CDR3 is CASSKGPPGKNIQYF. CDR3 sequence (DNA): TGTGCCAGCAGCAAGGGGCCCCCAGGCAAAAACATTCAGTACTTC.

This chain connects TRBV15 to TRBJ1-1; a weak D match, TRBD1 (6 bases). With 4 bases removed from V and 5 bases from J, the gap between germline ends came to 17 bases. CDR1 LNHNV and CDR2 YYDKDF come from the germline V gene (reference sequence). The CDR3 extends over 15 amino acids. The CDR3 loop is CATSTSQGLRTEAFF. In nucleotides, the CDR3 is TGTGCCACCAGCACGTCACAGGGCTTAAGAACTGAAGCTTTCTTT.

The V call is TRBV18, the J call TRBJ2-3; 7 bases agree with TRBD2. Germline V CDR1 and CDR2: KGHSH, LQKENI. There are 15 residues in the CDR3. J gave up 5 bases and V 1 base, and 6 bases lay outside the gene matches. Here the CDR3 reads CASSPRGRAGDTQYF. The DNA of the CDR3 is TGTGCCAGCTCACCACGAGGGAGGGCCGGAGATACGCAGTATTTT.

Remarks on this clone: This sample includes further DNA sequences coding for the same CDR3. This rearrangement joins TRBV5-1 to TRBJ2-5; D may be TRBD1 (6 bases). Trimming stripped 0 bases from V and 4 bases from J, with 10 bases between. Germline V gives CDR1 SGHRS, CDR2 YFSETQ. This CDR3 spans 14 amino acids. This CDR3 reads CASSLAQGRETQYF. CDR3 sequence (DNA): TGCGCCAGCAGCTTGGCACAGGGAAGAGAGACCCAGTACTTC.

The genes are TRBV5-1 and TRBJ2-7; tentatively, D is TRBD1 (5 bases). V was shortened by 1 base and J by 6 bases, with 20 bases between the two germline ends. CDR1 and CDR2 (germline): SGHRS, YFSETQ. There are 16 residues in the CDR3. For the CDR3, the DNA is TGCGCCAGCAGCTTGACCCCGGACAATTTAGTGATCGAGCAGTACTTC. This encodes CASSLTPDNLVIEQYF.

In the case of this clone: One end of the junction fails to match germline, which may point to a read error. V is TRBV11-2 and J is TRBJ2-7; TRBD2 might be the D (7 bases). The CDR3 spans 15 residues. Germline V CDR1 and CDR2: SGHAT, FQNNGV. The CDR3 nucleotides are TGCGCCAGCCGTCAGGGGAATAGCGGGCACTACGAGCAGTACTTC. This codes for CASRQGNSGHYEQYF.

The chain recombines TRBV19 with TRBJ1-3, with 7 nucleotides matching TRBD1. From germline, CDR1 is LNHDA and CDR2 SQIVND (reference sequence). This CDR3 region has 18 residues. The V segment lost 4 bases and the J segment 0 bases; nucleotides outside the gene matches: 12. The CDR3 DNA sequence: TGTGCCAGTAGTAGGGGACAGTTCGCGCCAGTCTCTGGAAACACCATATATTTT. Translation: CASSRGQFAPVSGNTIYF.

This clone was recorded once. This chain uses TRBV28 with TRBJ2-5, with no clear D. The CDR3 covers 15 residues. Deletions cut 5 bases from V and 3 bases from J, with 16 bases between. CDR1 is MDHEN and CDR2 is SYDVKM in the germline V gene. CDR3 sequence reads: CASSRRLGLEETQYF. The CDR3 region has the DNA TGTGCCAGCAGTAGGCGACTGGGGTTAGAAGAGACCCAGTACTTC.

The CDR3 DNA follows: TGTGCCATCAGTGAGTCGACTCGTGGCAGGGGGCAAGAGACCCAGTACTTC. Protein: CAISESTRGRGQETQYF. This chain links TRBV10-3 with TRBJ2-5, with 7 bases that match TRBD1. This CDR3 region has 17 residues. J gave up 2 bases and V 0 bases, and 9 bases lay outside the gene matches. Germline V gene lookup returns CDR1 ENHRY and CDR2 SYGVKD.

The chain recombines TRBV4-1 with TRBJ1-2; a weak D match, TRBD1 (6 bases). Germline-derived CDR1 and CDR2 are MGHRA and YSYEKL. This CDR3 has 17 amino acids. V gave up 1 base and J gave up 0 bases, with 15 bases separating them. The CDR3: CASSQVWGQDSNYGYTF. As DNA, the CDR3 is TGCGCCAGCAGCCAAGTATGGGGGCAGGACTCTAACTATGGCTACACCTTC.

As concerns this clone: The sample carries other DNA sequences with the same CDR3. The chain links TRBV18 to TRBJ1-3, with D possibly matching TRBD1 (5 bases). V lost 6 bases to trimming and J lost 4 bases, with 16 bases between them. CDR3 length: 15 amino acids. Germline values: CDR1 KGHSH, CDR2 LQKENI. CDR3 coding DNA: TGTGCCAGCTCGCCCCGGGACTTCTCGGGAAACACCATATATTTT. It specifies CASSPRDFSGNTIYF.

This rearrangement joins TRBV4-3 to TRBJ2-4; maybe TRBD1 (5 bases). Per the germline V gene, CDR1 is LGHNA and CDR2 is YSLEER. The CDR3 consists of 16 residues. V lost 0 bases to trimming and J lost 2 bases, with 11 bases between them. In nucleotides, the CDR3 is TGCGCCAGCAGCCAAGATCATCAGGGCACCAAAAACATTCAGTACTTC. Translating gives CASSQDHQGTKNIQYF.

Only one count was recorded for this clone. Other DNA sequences in this sample translate to the same CDR3. The chain couples TRBV2 to TRBJ2-7, with 9 bases lining up with TRBD1. This CDR3 contains 13 residues. Trimming at V came to 4 bases and at J to 6 bases, leaving 4 bases not matched to a gene. CDR1 SNHLY and CDR2 FYNNEI come from the germline V gene. DNA for the CDR3: TGTGCCAGCAGTGGTGACAGGGGGGCCGAGCAGTACTTC. This sequence encodes CASSGDRGAEQYF.

The chain is built from TRBV10-3 and TRBJ1-2; 7 bases align to TRBD1. The V gene end was trimmed by 4 bases and the J gene end by 4 bases; junction bases not matched to a gene: 9. This CDR3 has 15 amino acids. Per the germline V gene, CDR1 is ENHRY and CDR2 is SYGVKD. The CDR3 DNA sequence: TGTGCCATCAGTGGTGATCGACAGGGTATCTATGGCTACACCTTC. It specifies CAISGDRQGIYGYTF.

This chain joins TRBV28 and TRBJ1-5; TRBD1 might be the D (5 bases). Trimming removed 10 bases at V and 9 bases at J, with 16 bases between. CDR1 and CDR2 from the germline V gene are MDHEN and SYDVKM. This CDR3 contains 12 residues. CDR3 nucleotides: TGTGCCACCCGGGACTCCTTTCGGCCCCAGCATTTT. It yields the protein CATRDSFRPQHF.